The entry that follows covers one T cell receptor beta chain sequence. V lost 3 bases, J lost 4 bases, and 8 bases stayed unmatched. Germline V gene lookup returns CDR1 LNHDA and CDR2 SQIVND (reference sequence). The CDR3 loop spans 15 amino acids. The data are from a study of blood T cell repertoires in COVID-19. Clones were read by immunoSEQ multiplex PCR, and TCRdb kept only the in-frame ones, dropping some. The sample contains fewer than 200,000 clones, 65% to 90% of which appear only once. Sequenced material: peripheral blood. The rearrangement uses TRBV19 and TRBJ2-7; 8 bases align to TRBD1. The clonotype was recovered from a man in his fifties with active or convalescent COVID-19. This CDR3 is CASSISGGADYEQYF. In nucleotides, the CDR3 is TGTGCCAGTAGTATCTCAGGGGGCGCGGATTACGAGCAGTACTTC.